Below are 21 T cell receptor beta chains sequenced from a single sample in a study of CD8 T cells in ankylosing spondylitis. TCRdb re-derived calls from the 5' RACE reads in MiXCR, one entry per CDR3 protein. In the table there are 300,000 to 400,000 distinct CDR3 sequences, about 15% of which are singletons. Source material: blood, either unsorted or a sorted T cell fraction (not recorded which). These receptors were obtained from a male donor with ankylosing spondylitis or in good health (not recorded which).

The chain joins TRBV4-2 to TRBJ2-3; D call uncertain. The germline CDR1 and CDR2 sequences are LGHNA and YNFKEQ. The CDR3 runs to 15 residues. The V and J ends lost 0 bases and 4 bases respectively, with 11 bases between them. CDR3 coding DNA: TGTGCCAGCAGCCAAGATTATCGCGACGCAGATACGCAGTATTTT. Its protein product is CASSQDYRDADTQYF.

V is TRBV28 and J is TRBJ1-2; no clear D gene. V dropped 10 bases and J dropped 0 bases, with 6 bases sitting between them. Per germline, CDR1 MDHEN and CDR2 SYDVKM. This CDR3 has 11 amino acids. The chain's CDR3 is CAIVANYGYTF. The CDR3 coding sequence is TGTGCCATCGTAGCTAACTATGGCTACACCTTC.

The chain recombines TRBV6-5 with TRBJ2-7, with 11 bases identical to TRBD1. CDR1 is MNHEY and CDR2 is SVGAGI in the germline V gene. The CDR3 has 14 residues. V was pared by 2 bases and J by 7 bases, with 4 bases of the junction left unmatched. The CDR3 region is CASSYGQGAGEQYF. For the CDR3, the DNA is TGTGCCAGCAGTTACGGACAGGGGGCAGGGGAGCAGTACTTC.

V usage is TRBV7-8 and J usage is TRBJ1-4; 7 bases are shared with TRBD1. V shed 5 bases, J shed 7 bases, and the junction held 7 bases outside the gene matches. The CDR3 loop spans 14 amino acids. Looked up from germline, CDR1 is SGHVS and CDR2 is FQNEAQ. CDR3 DNA sequence: TGTGCCAGCAGCCCCGGGGCAGGGGGTGAAAAACTGTTTTTT. Protein: CASSPGAGGEKLFF.

The gene calls are TRBV7-9 and TRBJ2-1; TRBD2 aligns across 9 bases. Germline V lookup: CDR1 SEHNR, CDR2 FQNEAQ (reference sequence). The CDR3 sequence is 15 residues long. The trim removed 5 bases at V and 5 bases at J, leaving 7 bases unmatched. The CDR3 coding sequence is TGTGCCAGCAGCCATGGACTAGCGACAAACAATGAGCAGTTCTTC. Translated: CASSHGLATNNEQFF. The full variable domain, its missing parts supplied by reference TRBV7-9 and TRBJ2-1, is DTGVSQNPRHKITKRGQNVTFRCDPISEHNRLYWYRQTLGQGPEFLTYFQNEAQLEKSRLLSDRFSAERPKGSFSTLEIQRTEQGDSAMYLCASSHGLATNNEQFFGPGTRLTVL.

This clonotype has only a few counts. The gene calls are TRBV27 and TRBJ2-5; unclear D gene. Between the trimmed V and J ends, which lost 9 bases and 2 bases, there was a span of 1 base. Per germline, CDR1 MNHEY and CDR2 SMNVEV (reference sequence). CDR3 size: 9 residues. The CDR3 DNA follows: TGTGCCAGACAAGAGACCCAGTACTTC. Its translation is CARQETQYF.

This clonotype came up a few times. This sequence joins TRBV12-3 or TRBV12-4 and TRBJ2-7; no reliable D call. The CDR3 length is 13 residues. Trimming took off 7 bases at V and 5 bases at J, with 15 bases between the two ends. The CDR3 sequence is CASTPAGLHEQYF. CDR3 DNA: TGTGCCAGCACCCCCGCCGGGCTGCACGAGCAGTACTTC.

The J gene is TRBJ2-1, the V gene TRBV5-6; TRBD2 matches at 10 bases. The J segment lost 8 bases and the V segment lost 3 bases, leaving 11 bases of the junction unmatched. Germline V gives CDR1 SGHDT, CDR2 YYEEEE. The CDR3 covers 16 residues. CDR3 region: CASSWGPSGRGDEQFF. The CDR3 DNA reads TGTGCCAGCAGCTGGGGCCCTAGCGGGAGAGGGGATGAGCAGTTCTTC.

The J gene is TRBJ2-1, the V gene TRBV12-3 or TRBV12-4; 9 bases are a match to TRBD2. Germline trimming cut 5 bases from V and 10 bases from J; bases unmatched to any gene: 3. The CDR3 loop spans 12 amino acids. Here the CDR3 reads CASSPGLAEQFF. The CDR3 region has the DNA TGTGCCAGCAGTCCAGGACTAGCGGAGCAGTTCTTC.

The chain uses TRBV19 and TRBJ2-2; 8 bases are a match to TRBD1. The CDR3 has 15 amino acids. V lost 1 base to trimming and J lost 5 bases; unmatched junction nucleotides: 3. The germline gives CDR1 LNHDA, CDR2 SQIVND (reference sequence). CDR3 bases: TGTGCCAGTAGTATAGGGACAGGGATGACCGGGGAGCTGTTTTTT. Amino acids: CASSIGTGMTGELFF.

The J gene is TRBJ2-2, the V gene TRBV6-5; 10 bases align to TRBD1. The V gene's germline CDR1 is MNHEY and CDR2 SVGAGI. V shed 3 bases and J 5 bases; nucleotides not matched to a gene: 6. CDR3 size: 16 residues. CDR3 DNA sequence: TGTGCCAGCAGTTATTCACTGGACAGGGGGACCGGGGAGCTGTTTTTT. It encodes CASSYSLDRGTGELFF.

This clonotype has a handful of counts. V usage is TRBV5-1 and J usage is TRBJ2-2; no firm D call. Germline V CDR1 and CDR2: SGHRS, YFSETQ. This CDR3 is built from 14 residues. Trimming pared 0 bases from V and 6 bases from J, leaving 9 bases between. CDR3 loop: CASSLGQASGELFF. In DNA, the CDR3 is TGCGCCAGCAGCTTGGGGCAGGCCTCCGGGGAGCTGTTTTTT.

The chain links TRBV10-1 to TRBJ2-3; D assignment may be TRBD1 or TRBD2 (6 bases each). Germline CDR1 is WNHNN and CDR2 is SYGVQD (reference sequence). The V gene lost 7 bases and the J gene lost 6 bases, with 17 bases spanning the gap. There are 14 residues in the CDR3. As DNA, the CDR3 is TGCGCCAGCACCTCTGGAGGGGGATCGGATACGCAGTATTTT. Translating gives CASTSGGGSDTQYF.

This clonotype has at least ten counts. CDR3 in DNA: TGTGCCAGCACTATGACAGTCTCCTATGAAAGGGTGGGTGAAGCTTTCTTT. Encoded protein: CASTMTVSYERVGEAFF. This chain connects TRBV6-1 to TRBJ1-1; D may be TRBD1 (5 bases). The germline CDR1 and CDR2 sequences are MNHNS and SASEGT. This CDR3 is 17 amino acids long. The ends were cut back, 7 bases at V and 7 bases at J, with 28 bases in the middle.

This clonotype occurred a few times. The V call is TRBV12-3 or TRBV12-4, the J call TRBJ1-2, with D unclear. The CDR3 length is 13 residues. Between the trimmed V and J ends, which lost 5 bases and 4 bases, there was a span of 11 bases. CDR3 nucleotide sequence: TGTGCCAGCAGTCTATGGGATAGCTATGGCTACACCTTC. Its translation: CASSLWDSYGYTF.

This clonotype was observed a handful of times. The chain uses TRBV7-9 and TRBJ2-5; D ambiguous. The CDR3 length is 13 residues. V lost 4 bases, J lost 1 base, and 7 bases lay in between. Germline V gene lookup returns CDR1 SEHNR and CDR2 FQNEAQ (reference sequence). The CDR3 sequence is CASSYSAQETQYF. The CDR3 coding sequence is TGTGCCAGCAGCTACTCGGCCCAAGAGACCCAGTACTTC.

This clonotype was recorded a few times. The chain's CDR3 is CASSPQPGGRTDTQYF. In DNA form, the CDR3 reads TGCGCCAGCAGCCCTCAACCAGGGGGGCGCACAGATACGCAGTATTTT. The rearrangement uses TRBV4-1 and TRBJ2-3, with D perhaps TRBD1 (7 bases). Trimming shortened V by 4 bases and J by 1 base, and 15 bases separated the two germline ends. The CDR3 has 16 residues. Germline CDR1 and CDR2: MGHRA and YSYEKL.

The chain carries TRBV7-2 and TRBJ2-1; D remains ambiguous. Between the trimmed V and J ends, which lost 2 bases and 0 bases, there was a span of 14 bases. CDR3 length: 17 residues. The germline V gene encodes CDR1 SGHTA and CDR2 FQGNSA. DNA for the CDR3: TGTGCCAGCAGCTTATATGCAGCGAGGAGCTCCTACAATGAGCAGTTCTTC. It codes for CASSLYAARSSYNEQFF.

The chain links TRBV5-1 to TRBJ2-5; 7 nucleotides match TRBD1. Germline lookup yields CDR1 SGHRS and CDR2 YFSETQ. The CDR3 totals 11 residues. V gave up 7 bases and J gave up 5 bases; unmatched junction bases: 2. The DNA for the CDR3 is TGCGCCAGCCGAGGGGGCGAGACCCAGTACTTC. Protein: CASRGGETQYF. Together with reference TRBV5-1 and TRBJ2-5, the CDR3 gives the full variable domain: KAGVTQTPRYLIKTRGQQVTLSCSPISGHRSVSWYQQTPGQGLQFLFEYFSETQRNKGNFPGRFSGRQFSNSRSEMNVSTLELGDSALYLCASRGGETQYFGPGTRLLVL.

The chain is built from TRBV7-2 and TRBJ2-3; D gene ambiguous. Germline V gene data show CDR1 as SGHTA and CDR2 as FQGNSA. The CDR3 sequence is 13 residues long. V lost 5 bases and J lost 6, with 12 bases in between. For the CDR3, the DNA is TGTGCCAGCAGCGCCGGTCCCAGGGATACGCAGTATTTT. Amino acid sequence: CASSAGPRDTQYF. The full variable domain, in which reference TRBV7-2 and TRBJ2-3 provide the parts outside the CDR3, is GAGVSQSPSNKVTEKGKDVELRCDPISGHTALYWYRQSLGQGLEFLIYFQGNSAPDKSGLPSDRFSAERTGGSVSTLTIQRTQQEDSAVYLCASSAGPRDTQYFGPGTRLTVL.

The V call is TRBV12-5, the J call TRBJ2-1; TRBD2 is a possible D gene (6 bases). This CDR3 spans 13 amino acids. Looked up from germline, CDR1 is LGHNT and CDR2 is FRNRAP. Trimming cost V 4 bases and J 13 bases, with 17 bases left between them. CDR3 DNA sequence: TGTGCTAGTGGTTCCTCGGGGGTGACGGGTCAGTTCTTC. This sequence encodes CASGSSGVTGQFF.